This T cell receptor (beta chain) was identified in a study of shared clonotypes between healthy human individuals. Study information: Each donor's CD8 memory used one plate, CD8 naive two, each CD4 subset three.

Naive CD4+ cells were CD45RA-selected; the remaining cells were memory. Study outcomes and limitations: Represented genetic and exposure-history diversity was restricted by having few donors.

In germline, CDR1 is SNHLY, CDR2 FYNNEI. The CDR3 consists of 12 residues. V was clipped by 6 bases and J by 1 base, with 7 bases between them. This clone showed up just once. The antigen remains undetermined. This same CDR3 is encoded by further DNA sequences in the sample. For each subset, genomic DNA was distributed in equal portions over several immunoSEQ plates. Measured with immunoSEQ multiplex PCR; TCRdb has only the in-frame clones, and not every one. The sample lists 1.6 million or so clones, more than 95% occurring once. This TCR was recovered from a man younger than 45 in good health. The source material was naive CD4+ T cells sorted from blood. Subset specified: CD45RA+ positively selected. The chain couples TRBV2 to TRBJ2-7; weak D call: TRBD1 (6 bases). The CDR3 loop is CASSTGSYEQYF. The CDR3 region has the DNA TGTGCCAGCAGCACAGGGTCCTACGAGCAGTACTTC. The full variable domain, its missing parts supplied by reference TRBV2 and TRBJ2-7, is EPEVTQTPSHQVTQMGQEVILRCVPISNHLYFYWYRQILGQKVEFLVSFYNNEISEKSEIFDDQFSVERPDGSNFTLKIRSTKLEDSAMYFCASSTGSYEQYFGPGTRLTVT.